The text below deals with one T cell receptor beta chain. Sequencing used immunoSEQ multiplex PCR; TCRdb keeps in-frame clones, though not all of them. The data show about 270,000 clones, 85% to 90% seen once. For recovered donors of Cohort 3, there were two negative PCRs, clearance, or symptom resolution. This sample was taken from a study of blood T cell repertoires in COVID-19. Study background: The origin of the acute and convalescent COVID-19 samples was the United States, Italy and Spain. The cDNA or gDNA used as material had been derived from T cells, B-cell-depleted T cells, or PBMCs.

The CDR3 is 15 amino acids. V dropped 2 bases and J dropped 0 bases, with 10 bases sitting between them. Germline loops: CDR1 MNHEY, CDR2 SVGAGI. The sample consisted of PBMCs or T cells enriched from blood (not recorded which). This rearrangement joins TRBV6-5 to TRBJ1-1; D unclear. This TCR came from a young man who had recovered from COVID-19. CDR3 bases: TGTGCCAGCAGTTACGGAGCGCTGATGAACACTGAAGCTTTCTTT. Translation gives CASSYGALMNTEAFF.